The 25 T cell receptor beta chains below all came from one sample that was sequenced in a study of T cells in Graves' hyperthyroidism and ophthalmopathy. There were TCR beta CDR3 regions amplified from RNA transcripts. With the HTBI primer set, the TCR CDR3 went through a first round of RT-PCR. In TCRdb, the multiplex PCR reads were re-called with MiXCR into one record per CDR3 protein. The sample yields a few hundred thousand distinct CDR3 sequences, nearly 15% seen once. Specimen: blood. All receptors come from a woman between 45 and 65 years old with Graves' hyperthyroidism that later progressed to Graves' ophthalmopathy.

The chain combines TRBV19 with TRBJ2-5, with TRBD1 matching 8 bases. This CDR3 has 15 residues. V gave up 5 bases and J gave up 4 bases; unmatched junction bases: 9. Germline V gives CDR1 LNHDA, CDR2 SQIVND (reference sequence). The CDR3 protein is CASSPGQGRGETQYF. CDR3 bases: TGTGCCAGTAGTCCTGGACAGGGAAGAGGAGAGACCCAGTACTTC.

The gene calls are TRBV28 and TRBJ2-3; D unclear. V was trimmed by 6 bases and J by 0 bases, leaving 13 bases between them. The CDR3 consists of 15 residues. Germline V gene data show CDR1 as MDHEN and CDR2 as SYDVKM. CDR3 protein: CASSQVGASTDTQYF. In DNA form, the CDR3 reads TGTGCCAGCAGCCAAGTGGGTGCTAGCACAGATACGCAGTATTTT.

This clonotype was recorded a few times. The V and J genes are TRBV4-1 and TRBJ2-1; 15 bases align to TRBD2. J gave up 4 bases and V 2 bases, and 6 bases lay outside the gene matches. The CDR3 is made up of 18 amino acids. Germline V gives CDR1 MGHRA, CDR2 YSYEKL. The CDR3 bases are TGCGCCAGCAGCCAACCCGGGACTAGCGGGAGGAAATACAATGAGCAGTTCTTC. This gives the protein CASSQPGTSGRKYNEQFF.

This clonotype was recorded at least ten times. CDR3 DNA: TGTGCCAGCCGGGGGACACAAGAGACCCAGTACTTC. This encodes CASRGTQETQYF. This chain uses TRBV13 with TRBJ2-5, with D perhaps TRBD1 or TRBD2 (6 bases each). This CDR3 has 12 residues. Germline assignment: CDR1 PRHDT and CDR2 FYEKMQ (reference sequence). V lost 8 bases to trimming and J lost 2 bases, with 9 bases between them.

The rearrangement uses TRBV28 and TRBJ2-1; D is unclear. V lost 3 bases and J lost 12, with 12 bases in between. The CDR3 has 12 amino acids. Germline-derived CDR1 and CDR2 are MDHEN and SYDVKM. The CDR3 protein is CASSLVSVGQFF. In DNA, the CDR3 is TGTGCCAGCAGTTTGGTCAGCGTAGGGCAGTTCTTC.

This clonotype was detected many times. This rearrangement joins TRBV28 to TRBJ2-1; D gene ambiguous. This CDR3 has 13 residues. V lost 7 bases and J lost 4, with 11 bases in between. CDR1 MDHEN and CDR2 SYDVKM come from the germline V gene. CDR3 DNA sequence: TGTGCCAGCACCACCACTCTATACAATGAGCAGTTCTTC. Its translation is CASTTTLYNEQFF.

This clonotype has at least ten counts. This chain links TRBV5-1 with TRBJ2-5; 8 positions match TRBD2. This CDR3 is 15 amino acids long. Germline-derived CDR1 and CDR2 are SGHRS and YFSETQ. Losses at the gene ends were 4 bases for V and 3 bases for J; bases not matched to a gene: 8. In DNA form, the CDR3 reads TGCGCCAGCAGCCCGGGTGGTAGCGGGGAAGAGACCCAGTACTTC. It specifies CASSPGGSGEETQYF.

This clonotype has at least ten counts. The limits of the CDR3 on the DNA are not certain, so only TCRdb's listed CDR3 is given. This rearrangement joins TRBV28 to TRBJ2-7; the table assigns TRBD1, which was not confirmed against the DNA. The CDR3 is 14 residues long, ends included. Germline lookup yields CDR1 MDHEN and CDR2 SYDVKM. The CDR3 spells CASSSSTDSYEQYF.

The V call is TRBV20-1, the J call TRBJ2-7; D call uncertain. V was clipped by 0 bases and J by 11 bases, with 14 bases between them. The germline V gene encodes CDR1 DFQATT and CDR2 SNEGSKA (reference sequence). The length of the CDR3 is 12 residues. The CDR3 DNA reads TGCAGTGCTAGAGAGGCCGCCCTAAAGAAGTACTTC. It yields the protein CSAREAALKKYF.

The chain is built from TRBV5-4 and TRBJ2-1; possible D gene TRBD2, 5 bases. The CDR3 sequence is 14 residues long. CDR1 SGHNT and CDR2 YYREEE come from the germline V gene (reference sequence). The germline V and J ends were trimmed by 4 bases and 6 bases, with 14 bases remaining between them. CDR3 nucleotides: TGTGCCAGCAGCGCGGGCGGGCCTGGCAATGAGCAGTTCTTC. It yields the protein CASSAGGPGNEQFF.

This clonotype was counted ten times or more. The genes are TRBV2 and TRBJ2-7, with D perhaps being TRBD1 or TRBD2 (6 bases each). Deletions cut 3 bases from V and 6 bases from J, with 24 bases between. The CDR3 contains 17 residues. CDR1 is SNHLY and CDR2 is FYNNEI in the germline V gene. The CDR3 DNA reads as TGTGCCAGCAGTGATTCATGGGGGGCTAGCCGGCAGGGCGAGCAGTACTTC. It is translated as CASSDSWGASRQGEQYF.

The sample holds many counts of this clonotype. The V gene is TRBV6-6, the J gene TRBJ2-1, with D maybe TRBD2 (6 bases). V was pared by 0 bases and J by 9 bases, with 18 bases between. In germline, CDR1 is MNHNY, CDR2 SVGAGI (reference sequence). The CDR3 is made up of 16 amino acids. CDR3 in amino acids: CASSYSKAGRGVEQFF. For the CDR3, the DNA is TGTGCCAGCAGTTACTCGAAGGCGGGAAGAGGGGTTGAGCAGTTCTTC.

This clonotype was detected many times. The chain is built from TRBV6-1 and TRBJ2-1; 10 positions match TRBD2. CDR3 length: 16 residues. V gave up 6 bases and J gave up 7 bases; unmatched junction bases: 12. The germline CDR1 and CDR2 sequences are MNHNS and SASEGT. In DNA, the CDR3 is TGTGCCAGCAGGAACCCTAGCGGGAGAGGCTTAAATGAGCAGTTCTTC. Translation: CASRNPSGRGLNEQFF.

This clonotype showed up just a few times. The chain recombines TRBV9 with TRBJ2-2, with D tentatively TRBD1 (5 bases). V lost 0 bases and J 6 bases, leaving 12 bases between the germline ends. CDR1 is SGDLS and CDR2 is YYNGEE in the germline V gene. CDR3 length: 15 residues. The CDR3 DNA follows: TGTGCCAGCAGCGTAGTTCCAGGGAAGTCCGGGGAGCTGTTTTTT. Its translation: CASSVVPGKSGELFF.

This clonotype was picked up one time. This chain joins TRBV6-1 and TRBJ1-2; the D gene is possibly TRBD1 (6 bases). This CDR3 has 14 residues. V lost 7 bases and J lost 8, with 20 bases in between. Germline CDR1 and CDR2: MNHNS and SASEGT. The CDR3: CASTPTGQGYGYTF. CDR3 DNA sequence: TGTGCCAGCACCCCGACGGGGCAGGGGTACGGCTACACCTTC.

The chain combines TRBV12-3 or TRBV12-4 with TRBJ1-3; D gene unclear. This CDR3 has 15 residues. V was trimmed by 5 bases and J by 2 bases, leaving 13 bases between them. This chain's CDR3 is CASSRSRGTGNTIYF. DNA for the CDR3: TGTGCCAGCAGTCGGAGTAGAGGGACTGGAAACACCATATATTTT.

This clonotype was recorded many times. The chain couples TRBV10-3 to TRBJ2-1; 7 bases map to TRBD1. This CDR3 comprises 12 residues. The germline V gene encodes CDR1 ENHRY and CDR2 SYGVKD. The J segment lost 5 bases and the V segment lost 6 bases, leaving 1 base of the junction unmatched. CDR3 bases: TGTGCCATCAGAGGACAGGACAATGAGCAGTTCTTC. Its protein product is CAIRGQDNEQFF.

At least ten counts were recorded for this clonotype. CDR3 nucleotides: TGTGCCAGCAGTCGCTTACCGGGACAGGGGTTCTACGAGCAGTACTTC. Residues: CASSRLPGQGFYEQYF. The chain links TRBV27 to TRBJ2-7; 10 bases map to TRBD1. Germline assignment: CDR1 MNHEY and CDR2 SMNVEV (reference sequence). Unmatched junction bases numbered 10, after V lost 5 bases and J lost 3 bases. The CDR3 runs 16 residues.

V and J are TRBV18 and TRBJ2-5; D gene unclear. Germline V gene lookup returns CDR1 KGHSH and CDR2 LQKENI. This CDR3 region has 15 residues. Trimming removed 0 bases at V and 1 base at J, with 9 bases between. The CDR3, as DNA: TGTGCCAGCTCACCACCGGGTCGCTCCCAAGAGACCCAGTACTTC. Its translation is CASSPPGRSQETQYF.

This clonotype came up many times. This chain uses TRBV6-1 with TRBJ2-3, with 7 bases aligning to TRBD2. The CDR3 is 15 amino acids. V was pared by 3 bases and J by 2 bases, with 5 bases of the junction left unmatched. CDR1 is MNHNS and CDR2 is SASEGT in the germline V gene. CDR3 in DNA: TGTGCCAGCAGTGACCGAGCGGGATACACAGATACGCAGTATTTT. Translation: CASSDRAGYTDTQYF.

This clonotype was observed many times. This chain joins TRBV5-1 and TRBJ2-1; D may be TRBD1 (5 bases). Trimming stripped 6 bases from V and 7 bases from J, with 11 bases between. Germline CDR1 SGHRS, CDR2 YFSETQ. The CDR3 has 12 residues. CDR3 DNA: TGCGCCAGCATGCAAAGGGGTAATGAGCAGTTCTTC. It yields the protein CASMQRGNEQFF.

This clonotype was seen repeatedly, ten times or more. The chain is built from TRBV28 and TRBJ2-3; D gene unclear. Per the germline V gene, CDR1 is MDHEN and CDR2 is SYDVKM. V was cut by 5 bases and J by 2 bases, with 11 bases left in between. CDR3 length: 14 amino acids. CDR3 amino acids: CASSPPADTDTQYF. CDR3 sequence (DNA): TGTGCCAGCAGTCCCCCCGCTGACACAGATACGCAGTATTTT.

In nucleotides, the CDR3 is TGTGCCAGCAGCTTAGGGGGGGCGGGATCGCAAGAGACCCAGTACTTC. Its translation is CASSLGGAGSQETQYF. The gene calls are TRBV11-2 and TRBJ2-5, with D tentatively TRBD1 or TRBD2 (6 bases each). Trimming stripped 1 base from V and 2 bases from J, with 14 bases between. The germline CDR1 and CDR2 sequences are SGHAT and FQNNGV. The CDR3 is 16 amino acids. Full variable domain (rest looked up from reference TRBV11-2 and TRBJ2-5): EAGVAQSPRYKIIEKRQSVAFWCNPISGHATLYWYQQILGQGPKLLIQFQNNGVVDDSQLPKDRFSAERLKGVDSTLKIQPAKLEDSAVYLCASSLGGAGSQETQYFGPGTRLLVL.

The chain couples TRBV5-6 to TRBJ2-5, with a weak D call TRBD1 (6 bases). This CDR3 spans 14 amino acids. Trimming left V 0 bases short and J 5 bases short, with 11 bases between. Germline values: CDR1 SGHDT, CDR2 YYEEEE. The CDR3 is CASSLGGQRETQYF. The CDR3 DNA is TGTGCCAGCAGCTTGGGCGGACAGAGGGAGACCCAGTACTTC.

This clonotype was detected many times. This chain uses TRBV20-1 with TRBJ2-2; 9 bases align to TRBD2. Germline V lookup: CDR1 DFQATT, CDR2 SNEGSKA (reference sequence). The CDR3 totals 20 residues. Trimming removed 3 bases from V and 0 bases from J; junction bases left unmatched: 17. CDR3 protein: CSASVPTGREGHPNTGELFF. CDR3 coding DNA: TGCAGTGCTAGTGTTCCGACTGGGCGGGAGGGCCATCCGAACACCGGGGAGCTGTTTTTT.